This paragraph reports one T cell receptor (beta chain). Libraries were prepared by immunoSEQ multiplex PCR; TCRdb keeps only in-frame clonotypes and omits some of them. The data contain around 77,000 clones, roughly 91% of them singletons. This sample is drawn from a study of T cell changes during pregnancy in multiple sclerosis. The sample in question was peripheral blood, obtained in the third trimester of pregnancy. The source of this sequence is a female donor in good health, enrolled as a control in a pregnancy study.

The CDR3 bases are TGTGCCACCAGCAGAGACCTAAACTATGGCTACACCTTC. Protein: CATSRDLNYGYTF. The chain combines TRBV15 with TRBJ1-2; D is undetermined. Germline CDR1 is LNHNV and CDR2 is YYDKDF (reference sequence). Between the trimmed V and J ends, which lost 0 bases and 2 bases, there was a span of 4 bases. The CDR3 totals 13 residues.